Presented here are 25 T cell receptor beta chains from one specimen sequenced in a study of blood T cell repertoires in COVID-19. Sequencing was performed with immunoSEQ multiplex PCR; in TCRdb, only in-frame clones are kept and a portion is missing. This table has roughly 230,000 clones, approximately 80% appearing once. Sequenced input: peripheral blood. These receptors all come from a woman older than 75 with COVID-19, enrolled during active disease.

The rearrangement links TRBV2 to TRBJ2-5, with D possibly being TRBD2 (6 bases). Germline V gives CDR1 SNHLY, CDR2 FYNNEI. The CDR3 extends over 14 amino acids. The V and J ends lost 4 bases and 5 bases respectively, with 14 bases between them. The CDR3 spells CASSVRTGGETQYF. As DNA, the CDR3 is TGTGCCAGCAGTGTACGGACTGGGGGGGAGACCCAGTACTTC.

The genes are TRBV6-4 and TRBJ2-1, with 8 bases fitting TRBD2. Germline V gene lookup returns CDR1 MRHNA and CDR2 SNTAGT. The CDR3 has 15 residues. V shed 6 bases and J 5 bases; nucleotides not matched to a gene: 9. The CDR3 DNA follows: TGTGCCAGCAGCCCGATAGCGGGGCCGAACAATGAGCAGTTCTTC. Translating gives CASSPIAGPNNEQFF.

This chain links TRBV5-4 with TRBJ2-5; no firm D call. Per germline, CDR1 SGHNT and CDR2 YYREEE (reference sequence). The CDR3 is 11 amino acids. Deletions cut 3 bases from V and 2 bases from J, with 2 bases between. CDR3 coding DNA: TGTGCCAGCAGCTCTCAAGAGACCCAGTACTTC. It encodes CASSSQETQYF.

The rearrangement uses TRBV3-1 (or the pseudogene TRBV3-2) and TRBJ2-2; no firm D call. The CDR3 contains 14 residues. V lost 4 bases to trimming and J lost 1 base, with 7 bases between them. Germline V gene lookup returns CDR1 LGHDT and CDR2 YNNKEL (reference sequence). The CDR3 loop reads CASSLGRNTGELFF. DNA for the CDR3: TGTGCCAGCAGCCTGGGCCGGAACACCGGGGAGCTGTTTTTT.

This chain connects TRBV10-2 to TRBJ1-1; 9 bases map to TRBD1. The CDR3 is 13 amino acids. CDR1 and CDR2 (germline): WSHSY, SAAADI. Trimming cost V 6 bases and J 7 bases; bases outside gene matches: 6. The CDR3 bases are TGCGCCAGCAGGGGGACAGGGAGTTTTGAAGCTTTCTTT. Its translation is CASRGTGSFEAFF.

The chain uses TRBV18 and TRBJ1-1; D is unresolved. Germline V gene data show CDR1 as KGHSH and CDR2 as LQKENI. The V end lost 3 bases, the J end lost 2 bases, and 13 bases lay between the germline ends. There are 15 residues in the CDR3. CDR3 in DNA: TGTGCCAGCTCACCGGGCTCATTTTCCAACACTGAAGCTTTCTTT. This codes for CASSPGSFSNTEAFF.

CDR3 DNA: TGTGCCAGCAGTCCTCCTGACAGAAACACTGAAGCTTTCTTT. It codes for CASSPPDRNTEAFF. This chain links TRBV28 with TRBJ1-1, with D possibly being TRBD1 (5 bases). The CDR3 extends over 14 amino acids. The V gene lost 5 bases and the J gene lost 2 bases, with 12 bases spanning the gap. Germline CDR1 is MDHEN and CDR2 is SYDVKM.

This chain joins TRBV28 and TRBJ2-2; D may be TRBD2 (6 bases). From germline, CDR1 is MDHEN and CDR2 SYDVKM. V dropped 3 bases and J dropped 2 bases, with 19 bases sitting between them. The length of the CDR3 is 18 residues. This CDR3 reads CASSFLSGGAINTGELFF. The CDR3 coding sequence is TGTGCCAGCAGTTTTTTATCTGGAGGGGCGATCAACACCGGGGAGCTGTTTTTT. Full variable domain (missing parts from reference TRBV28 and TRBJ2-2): DVKVTQSSRYLVKRTGEKVFLECVQDMDHENMFWYRQDPGLGLRLIYFSYDVKMKEKGDIPEGYSVSREKKERFSLILESASTNQTSMYLCASSFLSGGAINTGELFFGEGSRLTVL.

As DNA, the CDR3 is TGTGCCAGCAGTTTGGATCAGGGTCTGTTTTTT. It is translated as CASSLDQGLFF. This chain joins TRBV12-3 or TRBV12-4 and TRBJ1-4, with D perhaps matching TRBD1 (5 bases). V lost 3 bases, J lost 14 bases, and 10 bases lay in between. The CDR3 is 11 residues long.

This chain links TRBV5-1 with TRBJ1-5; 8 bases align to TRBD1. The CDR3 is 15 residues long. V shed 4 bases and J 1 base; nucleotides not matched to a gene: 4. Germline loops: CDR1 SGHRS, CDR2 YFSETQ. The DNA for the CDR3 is TGCGCCAGCAGCGAACAGGGGGGAAGCAATCAGCCCCAGCATTTT. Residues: CASSEQGGSNQPQHF. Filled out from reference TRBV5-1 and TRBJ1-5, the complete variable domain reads KAGVTQTPRYLIKTRGQQVTLSCSPISGHRSVSWYQQTPGQGLQFLFEYFSETQRNKGNFPGRFSGRQFSNSRSEMNVSTLELGDSALYLCASSEQGGSNQPQHFGDGTRLSIL.

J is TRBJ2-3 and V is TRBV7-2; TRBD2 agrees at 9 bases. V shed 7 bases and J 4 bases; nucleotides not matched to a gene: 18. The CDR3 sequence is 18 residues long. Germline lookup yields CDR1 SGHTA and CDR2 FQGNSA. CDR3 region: CASTARASGNTRADTQYF. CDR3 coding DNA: TGTGCCAGCACCGCAAGGGCTAGCGGGAACACTAGGGCAGATACGCAGTATTTT.

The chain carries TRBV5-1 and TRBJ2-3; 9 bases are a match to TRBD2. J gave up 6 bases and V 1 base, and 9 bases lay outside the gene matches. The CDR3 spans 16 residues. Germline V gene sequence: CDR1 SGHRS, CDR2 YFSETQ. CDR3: CASSLTSSGEGDTQYF. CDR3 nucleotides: TGCGCCAGCAGCTTGACCTCTAGCGGGGAGGGGGATACGCAGTATTTT.

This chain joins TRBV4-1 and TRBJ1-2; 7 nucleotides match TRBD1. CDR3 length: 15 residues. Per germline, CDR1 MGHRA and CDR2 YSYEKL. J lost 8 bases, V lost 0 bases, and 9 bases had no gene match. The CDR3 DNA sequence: TGCGCCAGCAGCCAAGATGTAGGGGGCCCGTTGGGCTACACCTTC. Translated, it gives CASSQDVGGPLGYTF.

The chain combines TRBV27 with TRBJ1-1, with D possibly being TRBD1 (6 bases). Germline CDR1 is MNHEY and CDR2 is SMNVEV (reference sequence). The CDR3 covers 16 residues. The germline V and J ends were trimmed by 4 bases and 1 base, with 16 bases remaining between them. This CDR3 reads CASSSHLEGGNTEAFF. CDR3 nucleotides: TGTGCCAGCAGTTCTCACCTTGAAGGGGGGAACACTGAAGCTTTCTTT.

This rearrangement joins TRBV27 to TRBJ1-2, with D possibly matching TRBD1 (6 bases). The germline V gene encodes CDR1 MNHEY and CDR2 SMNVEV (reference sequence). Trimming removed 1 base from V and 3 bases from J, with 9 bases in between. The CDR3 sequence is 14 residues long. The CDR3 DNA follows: TGTGCCAGCAGTTTATTGGGGGCGGACTATGGCTACACCTTC. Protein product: CASSLLGADYGYTF.

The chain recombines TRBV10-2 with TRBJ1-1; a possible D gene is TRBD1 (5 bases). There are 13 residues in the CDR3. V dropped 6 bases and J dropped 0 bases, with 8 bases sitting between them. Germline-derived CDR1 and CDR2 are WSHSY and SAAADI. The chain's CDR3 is CASSSTVNTEAFF. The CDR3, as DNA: TGCGCCAGCAGCTCGACAGTGAACACTGAAGCTTTCTTT.

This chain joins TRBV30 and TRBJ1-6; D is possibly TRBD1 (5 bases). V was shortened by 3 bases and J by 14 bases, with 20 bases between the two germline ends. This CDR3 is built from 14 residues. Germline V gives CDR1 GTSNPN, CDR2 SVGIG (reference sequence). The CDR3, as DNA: TGTGCCTGGAGACGGGACTTCAAGAAGGATGCCCTCCACTTT. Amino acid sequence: CAWRRDFKKDALHF.

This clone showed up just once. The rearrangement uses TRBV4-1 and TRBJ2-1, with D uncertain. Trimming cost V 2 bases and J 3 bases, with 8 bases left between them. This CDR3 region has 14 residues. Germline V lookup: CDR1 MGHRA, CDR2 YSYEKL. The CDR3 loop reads CASSQLSGYNEQFF. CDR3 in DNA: TGCGCCAGCAGCCAACTATCCGGCTACAATGAGCAGTTCTTC.

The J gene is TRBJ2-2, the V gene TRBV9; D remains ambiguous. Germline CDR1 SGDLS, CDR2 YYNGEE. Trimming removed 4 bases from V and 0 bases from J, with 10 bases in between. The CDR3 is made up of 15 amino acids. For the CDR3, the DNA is TGTGCCAGCAGCCCCCACCGCGCGAACACCGGGGAGCTGTTTTTT. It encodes CASSPHRANTGELFF.

CDR3 loop: CASSPGERETQYF. In DNA, the CDR3 is TGTGCCAGCTCACCTGGGGAGCGGGAGACCCAGTACTTC. The chain is built from TRBV18 and TRBJ2-5, with D perhaps matching TRBD2 (5 bases). V dropped 3 bases and J dropped 5 bases, with 10 bases sitting between them. Germline V gives CDR1 KGHSH, CDR2 LQKENI. The length of the CDR3 is 13 residues.

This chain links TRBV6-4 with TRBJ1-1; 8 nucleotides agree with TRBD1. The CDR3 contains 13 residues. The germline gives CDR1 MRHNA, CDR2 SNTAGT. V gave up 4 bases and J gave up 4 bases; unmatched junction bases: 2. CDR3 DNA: TGTGCCAGCAGTGGGCAGGGGGCCACTGAAGCTTTCTTT. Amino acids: CASSGQGATEAFF.

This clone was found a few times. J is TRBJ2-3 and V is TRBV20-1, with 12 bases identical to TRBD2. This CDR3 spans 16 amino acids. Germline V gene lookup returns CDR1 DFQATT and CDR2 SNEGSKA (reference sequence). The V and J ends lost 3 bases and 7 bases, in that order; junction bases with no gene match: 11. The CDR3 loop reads CSASRPSGGEANTQYF. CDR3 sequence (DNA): TGCAGTGCTAGTCGGCCTAGCGGGGGGGAAGCAAATACGCAGTATTTT.

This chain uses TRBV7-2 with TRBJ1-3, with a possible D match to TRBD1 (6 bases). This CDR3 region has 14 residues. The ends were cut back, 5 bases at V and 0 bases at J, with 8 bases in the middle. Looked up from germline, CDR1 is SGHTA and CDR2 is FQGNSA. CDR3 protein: CASSGTSSGNTIYF. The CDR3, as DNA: TGTGCCAGCAGCGGGACAAGCTCTGGAAACACCATATATTTT.

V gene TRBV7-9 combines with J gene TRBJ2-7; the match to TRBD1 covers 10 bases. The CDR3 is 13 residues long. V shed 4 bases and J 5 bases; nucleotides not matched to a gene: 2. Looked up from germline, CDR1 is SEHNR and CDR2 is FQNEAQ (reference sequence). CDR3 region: CASSSDRGDEQYF. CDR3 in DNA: TGTGCCAGCAGCTCGGACAGGGGGGACGAGCAGTACTTC.

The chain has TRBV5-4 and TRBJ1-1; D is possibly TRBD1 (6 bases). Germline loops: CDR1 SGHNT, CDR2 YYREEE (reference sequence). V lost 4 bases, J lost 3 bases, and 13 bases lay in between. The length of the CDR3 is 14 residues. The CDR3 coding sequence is TGTGCCAGCAGCCCACAGGGTTTGGACACTGAAGCTTTCTTT. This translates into CASSPQGLDTEAFF.